A single sample gave rise to the 3 T cell receptor beta chains below, sequenced in a study of identical twins. MiXCR, applied by TCRdb to the 5' RACE reads, yields one record per CDR3 protein. The table has hundreds of thousands of distinct CDR3 sequences, around an eighth seen once. These data were likewise used in another study, on yellow fever vaccine responses in identical twins.

The specimen sequenced was PBMCs. The receptor source for this set is a woman between 18 and 29 years old in good health.

The V gene is TRBV11-2, the J gene TRBJ1-2; a weak D match, TRBD1 (6 bases). Germline values: CDR1 SGHAT, CDR2 FQNNGV. The CDR3 loop spans 14 amino acids. V lost 4 bases, J lost 3 bases, and 12 bases lay in between. CDR3 protein: CASSSGDKDYGYTF. CDR3 bases: TGTGCCAGCAGCTCAGGGGATAAGGACTATGGCTACACCTTC.

This chain joins TRBV20-1 and TRBJ2-3; a possible D gene is TRBD1 (6 bases). This CDR3 region has 15 residues. Trimming shortened V by 0 bases and J by 0 bases, and 10 bases separated the two germline ends. The germline V gene has CDR1 DFQATT and CDR2 SNEGSKA (reference sequence). CDR3 in DNA: TGCAGTGCTAGAGATTGGGGGCCCAGCACAGATACGCAGTATTTT. Protein: CSARDWGPSTDTQYF.

This clonotype was seen more than once but under ten times. The chain carries TRBV28 and TRBJ1-1; D unresolved. This CDR3 contains 15 residues. Germline V gives CDR1 MDHEN, CDR2 SYDVKM. The V end lost 2 bases, the J end lost 3 bases, and 13 bases lay between the germline ends. The CDR3 is CASSLEVGADTEAFF. DNA of the CDR3: TGTGCCAGCAGTTTAGAGGTGGGCGCGGACACTGAAGCTTTCTTT. The full variable domain, with the rest looked up from reference TRBV28 and TRBJ1-1, is DVKVTQSSRYLVKRTGEKVFLECVQDMDHENMFWYRQDPGLGLRLIYFSYDVKMKEKGDIPEGYSVSREKKERFSLILESASTNQTSMYLCASSLEVGADTEAFFGQGTRLTVV.